The rows below give T cell receptor beta chains drawn from one sample of a study of blood T cell repertoires in COVID-19. Some clones are missing from TCRdb's copy, which holds only in-frame ones; the method was immunoSEQ multiplex PCR. The sample consists of some 120,000 clones, 85% to 90% of them appearing once. Material for sequencing was peripheral blood. The source of these receptors is a man in his sixties with acute or convalescent COVID-19. The CDR3 runs from the conserved cysteine through the conserved F or W. The D gene is left open where the match is weak. Expanded clones are given a class, and other clones once, few, many or no size at all.

J: TRBJ1-5
V: TRBV23-1
size: .
D: .
DNA: TGCGCCAGCAGTCAATCCCGCAGGGATAGCAATCAGCCCCAGCATTTT
CDR3: CASSQSRRDSNQPQHF

J: TRBJ2-3
V: TRBV7-2
size: .
D: TRBD1
DNA: TGTGCCAGCAGTTCCACAGGGGTTCCAGATACGCAGTATTTT
CDR3: CASSSTGVPDTQYF

J: TRBJ1-5
V: TRBV19
size: .
D: TRBD1
DNA: TGTGCCAGTACCCTAGTCTCAGGGGGCGATCAGCCCCAGCATTTT
CDR3: CASTLVSGGDQPQHF

J: TRBJ2-1
V: TRBV9
size: .
D: .
DNA: TGTGCCAGCACCCAGGCGGGACGGAGTGAGCAGTTCTTC
CDR3: CASTQAGRSEQFF

J: TRBJ2-1
V: TRBV3-1/TRBV3-2
size: .
D: TRBD2
DNA: TGTGCCGGCAGCCAGGAGGGACCCAGCGGGACTTACAATGAGCAGTTCTTC
CDR3: CAGSQEGPSGTYNEQFF

J: TRBJ1-3
V: TRBV11-2
size: .
D: TRBD1
DNA: TGTGCCAGCAGCTTAGATCCCAGGGGGTCTGGAAACACCATATATTTT
CDR3: CASSLDPRGSGNTIYF

J: TRBJ2-4
V: TRBV28
size: .
D: .
DNA: TGTGCCAGCAGTTTATATGGTGGTACAGGGCAAAACATTCAGTACTTC
CDR3: CASSLYGGTGQNIQYF

J: TRBJ2-2
V: TRBV7-2
size: .
D: TRBD2
DNA: TGTGCCAGCAGCTTATTTAGCGGGAGTAACACCGGGGAGCTGTTTTTT
CDR3: CASSLFSGSNTGELFF

J: TRBJ2-7
V: TRBV6-2/TRBV6-3
size: .
D: .
DNA: TGTGCCAGCAGTTGGCCCAGAGGGGAGCAGTACTTC
CDR3: CASSWPRGEQYF

J: TRBJ2-1
V: TRBV5-1
size: .
D: TRBD2
DNA: TGCGCCAGCAGCTTGAGTCTAGCGGGAGGTAATGAGCAGTTCTTC
CDR3: CASSLSLAGGNEQFF

J: TRBJ1-5
V: TRBV28
size: .
D: .
DNA: TGTGCCAGCACCCTTGGAGGGGTTCCCCAGCATTTT
CDR3: CASTLGGVPQHF

J: TRBJ2-1
V: TRBV27
size: .
D: .
DNA: TGTGCCAGCAGTTCCGGGTTGAATGAGCAGTTCTTC
CDR3: CASSSGLNEQFF

J: TRBJ2-2
V: TRBV6-2/TRBV6-3
size: .
D: .
DNA: TGTGCCAGCAGTCGGGTGCGGTTGCGCCAAATCACCGGGGAGCTGTTTTTT
CDR3: CASSRVRLRQITGELFF

J: TRBJ2-5
V: TRBV5-1
size: .
D: .
DNA: TGCGCCAGCAGTAACCAAGAGACCCAGTACTTC
CDR3: CASSNQETQYF

J: TRBJ2-7
V: TRBV6-5
size: once
D: TRBD1
DNA: TGTGCCAGCAGTTACAGGGCAGGGGGCGGATACGAGCAGTACTTC
CDR3: CASSYRAGGGYEQYF

J: TRBJ2-5
V: TRBV12-3/TRBV12-4
size: .
D: .
DNA: TGTGCCAGCAGTACCTCGGGAGAAGGAACCCAGTACTTC
CDR3: CASSTSGEGTQYF

J: TRBJ2-7
V: TRBV9
size: .
D: .
DNA: TGTGCCAGCAGCCTCCGAGGGGACAACTCCTACGAGCAGTACTTC
CDR3: CASSLRGDNSYEQYF

J: TRBJ2-5
V: TRBV7-8
size: .
D: .
DNA: TGTGCCAGCAGCTTAGCAGGGGCTAGCGATGGGACCCAGTACTTC
CDR3: CASSLAGASDGTQYF

J: TRBJ1-5
V: TRBV19
size: .
D: .
DNA: TGTGCCAGTAGTATAGAGGGCACCTATCAGCCCCAGCATTTT
CDR3: CASSIEGTYQPQHF

J: TRBJ2-6
V: TRBV5-6
size: .
D: TRBD1
DNA: TGTGCCAGCAGCTTGCCGGGACAGGGGGCAACTGGGGCCAACGTCCTGACTTTC
CDR3: CASSLPGQGATGANVLTF

J: TRBJ2-1
V: TRBV2
size: .
D: TRBD2
DNA: TGTGCCAGCAGTGTAGCGGGAGACGGATATGAGCAGTTCTTC
CDR3: CASSVAGDGYEQFF

J: TRBJ2-5
V: TRBV29-1
size: .
D: .
DNA: TGCAGCGTTCCCGGCGGCGGAGGAGGGCAGGAGACCCAGTACTTC
CDR3: CSVPGGGGGQETQYF